The 2 T cell receptor beta chains in this list originate from one sample, sequenced in a study of blood T cell repertoires in COVID-19. TCRdb keeps only in-frame clones here, not all; method: immunoSEQ multiplex PCR. The table records roughly 130,000 clones, 82% of them present only once. The source material was peripheral blood. The receptors here all came from a woman aged 70-85 years with acute or convalescent COVID-19.

This chain joins TRBV4-3 and TRBJ1-1, with a possible D match to TRBD1 (5 bases). Germline values: CDR1 LGHNA, CDR2 YSLEER. Deletions cut 3 bases from V and 0 bases from J, with 11 bases between. CDR3 size: 15 residues. CDR3 nucleotide sequence: TGCGCCAGCAGCCAGGTAACAGGCTTGAACACTGAAGCTTTCTTT. This translates into CASSQVTGLNTEAFF.

The rearrangement joins TRBV6-2 or TRBV6-3 to TRBJ2-3; a weak D match, TRBD1 (5 bases). Trimming shortened V by 4 bases and J by 0 bases, and 8 bases separated the two germline ends. Germline values: CDR1 MNHEY, CDR2 SVGEGT. The CDR3 consists of 14 residues. The CDR3 DNA is TGTGCCAGCAGTTTGGACAAAAGCACAGATACGCAGTATTTT. It encodes CASSLDKSTDTQYF.